Shown below are 2 T cell receptor beta chains from a single sample sequenced in a study of cytomegalovirus exposure and HLA in healthy donors. Vbeta (60) and Jbeta (13) primers were used in the PCR. TCRdb keeps only in-frame clones here, not all; method: immunoSEQ multiplex PCR. Of fewer than 250,000 clones listed, over 80% are singletons. The source material was PBMCs. The receptor set was obtained from a boy aged 2 to 10 in good health and CMV-seronegative.

The rearrangement uses TRBV7-4 and TRBJ2-7; 8 nucleotides line up with TRBD1. J lost 4 bases, V lost 4 bases, and 9 bases had no gene match. Germline CDR1 reads SGHVT; CDR2 reads SQSDAQ. The CDR3 is 15 residues long. CDR3 protein: CASSWGNDRGYEQYF. CDR3 in DNA: TGTGCCAGCAGCTGGGGAAACGACAGGGGTTACGAGCAGTACTTC.

This clone has a single count. CDR3 sequence reads: CASSLRTGRYLTGELFF. In DNA, the CDR3 is TGTGCCAGCAGTCTACGGACAGGGCGGTACCTCACCGGGGAGCTGTTTTTT. The V and J genes are TRBV7-2 and TRBJ2-2; TRBD1 matches at 8 bases. The CDR3 spans 17 residues. Germline-derived CDR1 and CDR2 are SGHTA and FQGNSA. V lost 6 bases to trimming and J lost 4 bases; unmatched junction nucleotides: 13.